A single sample gave rise to the 13 T cell receptor beta chains below, sequenced in a study of blood T cells in healthy people across ages. For the second PCR, which ran for about 7 to 12 cycles, a sample-barcoded 5' primer and a J-beta primer mix were used. TCRdb reprocessed the 5' RACE reads with MiXCR, giving one entry per CDR3 protein. The table has about 1,800,000 distinct CDR3 sequences, 28% seen once. Specimen: blood. Receptors originate from a woman aged 25 to 39 in good health.

This clonotype has more than one count but fewer than ten. The V call is TRBV29-1, the J call TRBJ1-2; maybe TRBD1 (6 bases). CDR3 length equals 14 residues. Trimming removed 6 bases from V and 4 bases from J, with 18 bases in between. In germline, CDR1 is SQVTM, CDR2 ANQGSEA. The CDR3 is CSVGNVRGIYGYTF. CDR3 DNA sequence: TGCAGCGTCGGCAACGTCAGGGGCATCTATGGCTACACCTTC.

In this sample, this clonotype turned up a few times. The gene calls are TRBV4-1 and TRBJ2-1; 9 bases line up with TRBD2. The CDR3 runs to 16 residues. Looked up from germline, CDR1 is MGHRA and CDR2 is YSYEKL. V trimming: 4 bases; J trimming: 4 bases; junction bases outside the gene matches: 8. CDR3 region: CASSPLGLAGYNEQFF. The CDR3 DNA reads TGCGCCAGCAGCCCATTAGGGCTAGCGGGGTACAATGAGCAGTTCTTC.

The V call is TRBV2, the J call TRBJ1-2; D is unresolved. V was pared by 1 base and J by 3 bases, with 6 bases between. Germline V CDR1 and CDR2: SNHLY, FYNNEI. CDR3 length: 13 amino acids. CDR3 nucleotides: TGTGCCAGCAGTGAAGACAGTTACTATGGCTACACCTTC. Translating gives CASSEDSYYGYTF.

The chain couples TRBV20-1 to TRBJ2-7, with D tentatively TRBD2 (6 bases). CDR3 length: 15 amino acids. The V end lost 1 base, the J end lost 2 bases, and 15 bases lay between the germline ends. Germline V gene lookup returns CDR1 DFQATT and CDR2 SNEGSKA (reference sequence). Here the CDR3 DNA reads TGCAGTGCTAGAGGAAGCGGCGGGACCACCTACGAGCAGTACTTC. This translates into CSARGSGGTTYEQYF.

The chain employs TRBV20-1 and TRBJ1-4; D gene ambiguous. Germline assignment: CDR1 DFQATT and CDR2 SNEGSKA (reference sequence). The CDR3 runs to 13 residues. The V end was cut by 0 bases, the J end by 7 bases, with 9 bases between. This chain's CDR3 is CSARDIQVEKLFF. The DNA of the CDR3 is TGCAGTGCTAGAGATATCCAGGTTGAAAAACTGTTTTTT.

Here the CDR3 reads CASSSGQGIFAKNIQYF. The DNA for the CDR3 is TGTGCCAGCAGTTCTGGGCAGGGAATCTTTGCCAAAAACATTCAGTACTTC. The chain combines TRBV6-2 or TRBV6-3 with TRBJ2-4; a weak D match, TRBD1 (5 bases). V lost 4 bases and J lost 1, with 17 bases in between. The CDR3 is 17 amino acids. The germline gives CDR1 MNHEY, CDR2 SVGEGT.

This rearrangement joins TRBV15 to TRBJ2-4; D may be TRBD2 (5 bases). The end of the DNA aligns better with TRBJ2-7, so the J call may be wrong. The CDR3 spans 15 residues. The germline gives CDR1 LNHNV, CDR2 YYDKDF (reference sequence). Written as DNA, the CDR3 is TGTGCCACCAGCAGAGAGTCCCGGCTGAGGGTCGAGCAGTACTTC. Its translation: CATSRESRLRVEQYF.

This clonotype has only a few counts. The chain recombines TRBV12-3 or TRBV12-4 with TRBJ1-2, with D perhaps TRBD1 (5 bases). V was trimmed by 3 bases and J by 4 bases, leaving 12 bases between them. The CDR3 is 14 amino acids. CDR3 bases: TGTGCCAGCAGTTTTGGTGGTAGGGGCTATGGCTACACCTTC. It encodes CASSFGGRGYGYTF.

The chain employs TRBV20-1 and TRBJ2-3, with a possible D match to TRBD2 (5 bases). Germline V gene sequence: CDR1 DFQATT, CDR2 SNEGSKA (reference sequence). The CDR3 is made up of 15 amino acids. V lost 8 bases and J 1 base, leaving 19 bases between the germline ends. The DNA of the CDR3 is TGCAGTACCACGCTAGCTAAGTTGGGCACAGATACGCAGTATTTT. This codes for CSTTLAKLGTDTQYF.

This rearrangement joins TRBV12-3 or TRBV12-4 to TRBJ1-4; a weak D match, TRBD1 (5 bases). The CDR3 length is 18 residues. The V and J ends lost 2 bases and 5 bases respectively, with 21 bases between them. The CDR3 protein is CASSLSHVPGPNNEKLFF. CDR3 sequence (DNA): TGTGCCAGCAGTTTATCCCATGTTCCGGGACCGAACAATGAAAAACTGTTTTTT.

V is TRBV7-2 and J is TRBJ1-5, with 8 bases fitting TRBD1. This CDR3 is 15 amino acids long. V lost 4 bases, J lost 4 bases, and 6 bases stayed unmatched. Germline V lookup: CDR1 SGHTA, CDR2 FQGNSA. In DNA form, the CDR3 reads TGTGCCAGCAGCTCAGACAGGGGAACTAATCAGCCCCAGCATTTT. Its protein product is CASSSDRGTNQPQHF.

The V gene is TRBV2, the J gene TRBJ2-7; TRBD1 might be the D (6 bases). CDR3 size: 13 residues. Germline assignment: CDR1 SNHLY and CDR2 FYNNEI. The germline V and J ends were trimmed by 1 base and 6 bases, with 10 bases remaining between them. The CDR3 spells CASSEEGRGEQYF. CDR3 in DNA: TGTGCCAGCAGTGAAGAGGGCAGGGGCGAGCAGTACTTC.

This clonotype has more than one count but fewer than ten. The V and J genes are TRBV7-9 and TRBJ2-5; no clear D. The DNA end favors TRBJ2-7, so the J call may be wrong. The length of the CDR3 is 9 residues. The germline CDR1 and CDR2 sequences are SEHNR and FQNEAQ (reference sequence). CDR3 protein: CASSPEQYF. Here the CDR3 DNA reads TGTGCCAGCAGTCCCGAGCAGTACTTC.